These 9 T cell receptor beta chains came from one sample sequenced in a study of CD8+ T cells in alopecia areata. Reverse transcribed after extraction, RNA yielded cDNA as the sequencing template. Libraries were prepared by immunoSEQ multiplex PCR; TCRdb keeps only in-frame clonotypes and omits some of them. The sample carries roughly 180,000 clones, about half recorded once. Specified treatment: oral pan-JAK inhibitor, 5-10 mg twice daily. This specimen consisted of CD8+ T cells sorted from blood, obtained around week 54, from a patient treated with tofacitinib. These receptors were taken from a human donor with alopecia areata.

The CDR3 here is CASKTSGSNTGELFF. The CDR3 DNA is TGTGCCAGCAAGACTAGCGGCTCGAACACCGGGGAGCTGTTTTTT. The V and J genes are TRBV27 and TRBJ2-2, with 9 bases matching TRBD2. Trimming at V came to 7 bases and at J to 0 bases, leaving 3 bases not matched to a gene. The germline gives CDR1 MNHEY, CDR2 SMNVEV (reference sequence). CDR3 length: 15 residues.

This clone was picked up a small number of times. This sequence joins TRBV10-3 and TRBJ1-5; a possible D gene is TRBD1 (5 bases). Germline V gene sequence: CDR1 ENHRY, CDR2 SYGVKD. The CDR3 has 12 residues. V was shortened by 11 bases and J by 4 bases, with 12 bases between the two germline ends. CDR3 sequence (DNA): TGTGCCTCGTCTGAGGGGAATCAGCCCCAGCATTTT. Translated, it gives CASSEGNQPQHF.

This clone was recorded a few times. This chain uses TRBV29-1 with TRBJ1-3; D remains unclear. The CDR3 is made up of 11 amino acids. Per germline, CDR1 SQVTM and CDR2 ANQGSEA. The CDR3 region is CSVVSGNTIYF. CDR3 coding DNA: TGCAGTGTCGTCTCTGGAAACACCATATATTTT.

V and J are TRBV5-1 and TRBJ1-2, with D perhaps matching TRBD1 (5 bases). The CDR3 is 14 amino acids. Germline V CDR1 and CDR2: SGHRS, YFSETQ. Deletions cut 1 base from V and 6 bases from J, with 13 bases between. In nucleotides, the CDR3 is TGCGCCAGCAGCTTGCAAGGGCAGGGAAATGGCTACACCTTC. As protein: CASSLQGQGNGYTF.

The chain couples TRBV2 to TRBJ1-2, with D possibly TRBD1 on 6 matching bases. Germline V lookup: CDR1 SNHLY, CDR2 FYNNEI. This CDR3 contains 15 residues. Between the trimmed V and J ends, which lost 2 bases and 3 bases, there was a span of 13 bases. DNA of the CDR3: TGTGCCAGCAGTGAATATGCGGCAGGGGACTATGGCTACACCTTC. Translation gives CASSEYAAGDYGYTF.

This CDR3 is CSVPSGGAHNEQFF. The DNA of the CDR3 is TGCAGCGTTCCGTCCGGGGGGGCCCACAATGAGCAGTTCTTC. The rearrangement links TRBV29-1 to TRBJ2-1, with 8 bases fitting TRBD2. CDR1 and CDR2 (germline): SQVTM, ANQGSEA. V gave up 5 bases and J gave up 5 bases; unmatched junction bases: 8. This CDR3 comprises 14 residues.

This clone was found a few times. V gene TRBV29-1 combines with J gene TRBJ1-1, with D perhaps matching TRBD1 (5 bases). CDR1 is SQVTM and CDR2 is ANQGSEA in the germline V gene. V gave up 1 base and J gave up 5 bases, with 17 bases separating them. The CDR3 is 15 amino acids. The CDR3 DNA sequence: TGCAGCGTTGAAGCGGCAGGGATGAAGAGGACTGAAGCTTTCTTT. It translates to CSVEAAGMKRTEAFF. The full variable domain, rest sourced from reference TRBV29-1 and TRBJ1-1, is SAVISQKPSRDICQRGTSLTIQCQVDSQVTMMFWYRQQPGQSLTLIATANQGSEATYESGFVIDKFPISRPNLTFSTLTVSNMSPEDSSIYLCSVEAAGMKRTEAFFGQGTRLTVV.

The chain carries TRBV30 and TRBJ1-4; possible D gene TRBD1, 5 bases. Germline loops: CDR1 GTSNPN, CDR2 SVGIG (reference sequence). V was pared by 2 bases and J by 8 bases, with 15 bases between. This CDR3 has 14 amino acids. For the CDR3, the DNA is TGTGCCTGGAGTCGGACACGGCGGGACGAAAAACTGTTTTTT. Residues: CAWSRTRRDEKLFF.

The rearrangement links TRBV7-3 to TRBJ1-1, with D perhaps TRBD1 (5 bases). Germline lookup yields CDR1 SGHTA and CDR2 FQGTGA. The V gene lost 2 bases and the J gene lost 7 bases, with 11 bases spanning the gap. The CDR3 has 13 residues. The CDR3 DNA sequence: TGTGCCAGCAGCTTAGGGGGAGGGAGTGAAGCTTTCTTT. It yields the protein CASSLGGGSEAFF.